This T cell receptor (beta chain) was observed in a study of T cell responses to AZD1222 COVID-19 vaccine. Repertoires were generated with immunoSEQ multiplex PCR, while TCRdb's copy carries only in-frame clones and drops some. The sample has tens of thousands of clones, about 88% seen once. Study-wide results and caveats: Variant regions that are unmutated are reportedly the target of nearly half of spike-specific TCRs.

CDR1 is ENHRY and CDR2 is SYGVKD in the germline V gene. V was trimmed by 1 base and J by 2 bases, leaving 6 bases between them. CDR3 size: 13 residues. A word on this clone: The antigen remains unidentified.

The chain recombines TRBV10-3 with TRBJ2-7; D not resolved. This material consisted of peripheral blood, taken on day 0 of AZD1222 vaccination. The sequence was obtained from an adult in good health. In nucleotides, the CDR3 is TGTGCCATCAGTGAGTATGCCACCTACGAGCAGTACTTC. Protein product: CAISEYATYEQYF.